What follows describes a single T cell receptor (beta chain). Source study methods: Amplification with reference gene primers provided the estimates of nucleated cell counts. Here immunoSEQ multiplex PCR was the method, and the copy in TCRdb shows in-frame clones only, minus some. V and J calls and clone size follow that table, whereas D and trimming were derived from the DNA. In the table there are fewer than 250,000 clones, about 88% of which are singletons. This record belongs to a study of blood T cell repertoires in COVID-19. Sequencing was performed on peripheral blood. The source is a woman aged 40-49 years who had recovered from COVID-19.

CDR3 coding DNA: TGTGCCTCCCGGGACAACTCCTACGAGCAGTACTTC. It encodes CASRDNSYEQYF. V and J are TRBV30 and TRBJ2-7, with D possibly TRBD1 on 6 matching bases. The length of the CDR3 is 12 residues. Germline values: CDR1 GTSNPN, CDR2 SVGIG (reference sequence). With 7 bases removed from V and 0 bases from J, the gap between germline ends came to 10 bases.